This T cell receptor (beta chain) was found in a study of cytomegalovirus exposure and HLA in healthy donors. CDR3 length equals 13 residues. Per the germline V gene, CDR1 is SGHRS and CDR2 is YFSETQ. Vbeta (60) and Jbeta (13) primers were used in the PCR. Libraries were prepared by immunoSEQ multiplex PCR; TCRdb keeps only in-frame clonotypes and omits some of them. The sample holds 150,000 to 200,000 clones; around 82% are singletons and the top ten take roughly 15%. Concerning this clone: As yet, its antigen is unknown. The junction does not match germline at one end; this may be a read error.

Study findings and constraints: Analyzed later, most CMV-associated TCR beta chains appeared HLA-restricted. Per published accounts, TCR beta sequences correctly predicted the HLA-A and HLA-B alleles of most subjects. Productive rates of about 87% or about 30% were seen for most TCR beta V segments in an earlier analysis.

This TCR derives from a young woman in good health and CMV-seropositive. The V call is TRBV5-1, the J call TRBJ2-3; D unresolved. The specimen sequenced was PBMCs. CDR3 coding DNA: TGCGCCAGCAGATTGGCAGAGGCAGATACGCAGTATTTT. This translates into CASRLAEADTQYF.